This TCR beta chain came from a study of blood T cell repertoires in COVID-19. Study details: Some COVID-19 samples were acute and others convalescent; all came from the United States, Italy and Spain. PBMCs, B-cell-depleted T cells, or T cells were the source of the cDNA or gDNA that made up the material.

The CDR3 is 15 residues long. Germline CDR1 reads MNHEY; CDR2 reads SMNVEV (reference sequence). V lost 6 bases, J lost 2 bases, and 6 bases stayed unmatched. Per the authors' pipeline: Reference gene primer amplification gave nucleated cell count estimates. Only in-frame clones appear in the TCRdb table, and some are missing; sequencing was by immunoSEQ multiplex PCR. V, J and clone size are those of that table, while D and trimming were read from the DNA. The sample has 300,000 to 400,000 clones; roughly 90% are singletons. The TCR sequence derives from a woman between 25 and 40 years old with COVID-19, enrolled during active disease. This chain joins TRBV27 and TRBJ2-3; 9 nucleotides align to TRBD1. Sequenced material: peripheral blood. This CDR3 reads CASRPRDRVTDTQYF. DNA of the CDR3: TGTGCCAGCAGACCCCGGGACAGGGTCACAGATACGCAGTATTTT.